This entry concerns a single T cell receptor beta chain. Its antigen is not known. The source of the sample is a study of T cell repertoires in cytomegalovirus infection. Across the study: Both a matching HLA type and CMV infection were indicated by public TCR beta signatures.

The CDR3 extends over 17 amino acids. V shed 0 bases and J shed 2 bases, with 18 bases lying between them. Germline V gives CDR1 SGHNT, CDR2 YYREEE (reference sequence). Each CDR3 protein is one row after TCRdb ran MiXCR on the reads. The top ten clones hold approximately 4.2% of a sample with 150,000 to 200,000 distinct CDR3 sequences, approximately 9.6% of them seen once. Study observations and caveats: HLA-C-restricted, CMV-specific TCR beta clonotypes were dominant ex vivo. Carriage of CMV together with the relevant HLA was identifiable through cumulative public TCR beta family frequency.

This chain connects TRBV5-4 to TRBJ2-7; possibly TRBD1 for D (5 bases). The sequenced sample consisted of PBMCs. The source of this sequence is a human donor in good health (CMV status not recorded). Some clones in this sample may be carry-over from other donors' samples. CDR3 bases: TGTGCCAGCAGCTTGGTAGTTCGGAACAGGTTAACCTACGAGCAGTACTTC. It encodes CASSLVVRNRLTYEQYF.